This T cell receptor beta chain comes out of a study of blood T cell repertoires in COVID-19. Study-level background: The study drew acute and convalescent COVID-19 samples from the United States, Italy and Spain. Sample material is recorded as cDNA or gDNA derived from T cells, B-cell-depleted T cells, or PBMCs.

V was pared by 5 bases and J by 13 bases, with 5 bases of the junction left unmatched. The germline CDR1 and CDR2 sequences are MNHEY and SMNVEV (reference sequence). The CDR3 consists of 12 residues. This clone was seen only a few times. Source study methods: The assay estimated nucleated cells by amplifying reference gene primers. Here immunoSEQ multiplex PCR was the method, and the copy in TCRdb shows in-frame clones only, minus some. The V and J calls and clone size are taken from that table; D and trimming were inferred from the DNA. Here the sample spans about 180,000 clones, approximately 80% being singletons.

The chain has TRBV27 and TRBJ2-1, with TRBD2 identical over 10 bases. The sample was peripheral blood. The clonotype originates from a human donor in a cohort sampled during active COVID-19. The CDR3 nucleotides read TGTGCCAGCAGTCCCGGGACTAGCGCTCAGTTCTTC. Amino acid sequence: CASSPGTSAQFF.